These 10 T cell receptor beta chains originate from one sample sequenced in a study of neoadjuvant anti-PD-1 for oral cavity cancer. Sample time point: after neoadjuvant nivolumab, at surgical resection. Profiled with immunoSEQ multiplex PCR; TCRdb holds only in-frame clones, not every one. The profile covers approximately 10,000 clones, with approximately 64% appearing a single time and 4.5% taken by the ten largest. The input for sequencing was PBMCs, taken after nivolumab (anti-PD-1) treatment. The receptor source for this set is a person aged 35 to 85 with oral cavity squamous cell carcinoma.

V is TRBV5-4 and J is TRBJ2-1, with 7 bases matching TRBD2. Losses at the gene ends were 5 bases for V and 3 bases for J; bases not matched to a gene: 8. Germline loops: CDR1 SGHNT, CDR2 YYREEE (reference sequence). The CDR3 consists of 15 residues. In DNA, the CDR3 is TGTGCCAGCAGGGGCCCGGGAGGATACTACAATGAGCAGTTCTTC. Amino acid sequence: CASRGPGGYYNEQFF.

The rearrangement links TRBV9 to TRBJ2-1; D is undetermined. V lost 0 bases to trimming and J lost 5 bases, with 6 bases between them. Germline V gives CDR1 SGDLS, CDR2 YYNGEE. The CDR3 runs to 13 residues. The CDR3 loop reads CASSVVDDNEQFF. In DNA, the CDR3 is TGTGCCAGCAGCGTAGTGGACGACAATGAGCAGTTCTTC.

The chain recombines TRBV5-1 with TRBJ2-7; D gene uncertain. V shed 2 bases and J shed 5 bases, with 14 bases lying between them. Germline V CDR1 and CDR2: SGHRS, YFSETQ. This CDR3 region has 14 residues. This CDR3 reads CASSLGRVPDEQYF. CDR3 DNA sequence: TGCGCCAGCAGCTTAGGTAGGGTGCCGGACGAGCAGTACTTC. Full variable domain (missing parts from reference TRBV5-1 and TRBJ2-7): KAGVTQTPRYLIKTRGQQVTLSCSPISGHRSVSWYQQTPGQGLQFLFEYFSETQRNKGNFPGRFSGRQFSNSRSEMNVSTLELGDSALYLCASSLGRVPDEQYFGPGTRLTVT.

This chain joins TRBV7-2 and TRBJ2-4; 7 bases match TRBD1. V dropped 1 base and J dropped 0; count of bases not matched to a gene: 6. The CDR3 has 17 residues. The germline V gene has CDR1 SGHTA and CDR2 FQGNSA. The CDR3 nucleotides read TGTGCCAGCAGCTTAGGTACAGGGGCCCAAGCCAAAAACATTCAGTACTTC. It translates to CASSLGTGAQAKNIQYF.

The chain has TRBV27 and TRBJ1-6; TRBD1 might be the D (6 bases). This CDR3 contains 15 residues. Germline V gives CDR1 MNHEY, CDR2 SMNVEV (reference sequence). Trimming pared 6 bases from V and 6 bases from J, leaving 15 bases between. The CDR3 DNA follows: TGTGCCAGCAGGTCACAGGGATTTGGTAATTCACCCCTCCACTTT. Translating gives CASRSQGFGNSPLHF.

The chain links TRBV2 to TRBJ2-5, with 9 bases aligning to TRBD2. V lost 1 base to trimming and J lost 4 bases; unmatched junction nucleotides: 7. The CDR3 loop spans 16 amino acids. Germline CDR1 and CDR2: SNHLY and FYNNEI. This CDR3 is CASSEDLAGRGETQYF. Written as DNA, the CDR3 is TGTGCCAGCAGTGAAGATCTAGCGGGGCGGGGAGAGACCCAGTACTTC.

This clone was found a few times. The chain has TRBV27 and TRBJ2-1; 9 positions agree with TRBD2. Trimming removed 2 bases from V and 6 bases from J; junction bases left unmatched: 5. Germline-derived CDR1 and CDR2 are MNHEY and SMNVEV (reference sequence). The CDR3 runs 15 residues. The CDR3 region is CASSLGAGGFNEQFF. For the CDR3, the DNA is TGTGCCAGCAGTTTAGGGGCGGGAGGGTTCAATGAGCAGTTCTTC.

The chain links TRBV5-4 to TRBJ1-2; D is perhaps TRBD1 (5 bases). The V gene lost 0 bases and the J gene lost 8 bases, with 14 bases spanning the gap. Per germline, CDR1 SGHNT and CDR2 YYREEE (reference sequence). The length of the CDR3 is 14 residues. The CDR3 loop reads CASSLGRDRGGYTF. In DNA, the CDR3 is TGTGCCAGCAGCTTGGGGAGGGACCGAGGAGGCTACACCTTC.

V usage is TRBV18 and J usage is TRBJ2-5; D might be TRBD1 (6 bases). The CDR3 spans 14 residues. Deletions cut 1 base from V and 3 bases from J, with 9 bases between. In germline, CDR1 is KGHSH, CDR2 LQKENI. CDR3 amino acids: CASSPLGQEETQYF. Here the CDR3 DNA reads TGTGCCAGCTCACCACTGGGACAAGAAGAGACCCAGTACTTC.

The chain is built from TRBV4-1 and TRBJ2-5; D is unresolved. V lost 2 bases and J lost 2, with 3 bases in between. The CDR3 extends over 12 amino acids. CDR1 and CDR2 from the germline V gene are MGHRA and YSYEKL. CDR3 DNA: TGCGCCAGCAGCCAACAACAAGAGACCCAGTACTTC. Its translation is CASSQQQETQYF.